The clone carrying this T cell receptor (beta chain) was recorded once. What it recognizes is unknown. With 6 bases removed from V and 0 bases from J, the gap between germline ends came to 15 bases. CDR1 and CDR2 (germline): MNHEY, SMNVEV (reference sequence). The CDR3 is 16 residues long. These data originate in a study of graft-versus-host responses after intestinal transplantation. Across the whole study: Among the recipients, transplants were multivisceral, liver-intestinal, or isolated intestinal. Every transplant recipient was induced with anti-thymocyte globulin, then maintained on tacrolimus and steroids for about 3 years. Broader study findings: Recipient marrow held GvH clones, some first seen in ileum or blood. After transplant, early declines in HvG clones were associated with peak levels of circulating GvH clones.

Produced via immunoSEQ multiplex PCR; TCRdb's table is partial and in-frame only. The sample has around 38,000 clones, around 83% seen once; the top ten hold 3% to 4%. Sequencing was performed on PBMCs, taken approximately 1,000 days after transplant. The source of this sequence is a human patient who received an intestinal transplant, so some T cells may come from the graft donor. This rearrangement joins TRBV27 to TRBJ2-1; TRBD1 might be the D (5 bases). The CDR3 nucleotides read TGTGCCAGCAGCCCCAGGACATCGCGCTCCTACAATGAGCAGTTCTTC. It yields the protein CASSPRTSRSYNEQFF.